This T cell receptor beta chain came from a study of T cell changes during pregnancy in multiple sclerosis. Clones were sequenced by immunoSEQ multiplex PCR, and TCRdb holds only the in-frame ones, with some missing. Here the sample spans some 47,000 clones, about 90% being singletons. The origin of this receptor is a female donor with multiple sclerosis, enrolled in a pregnancy study. The sample was peripheral blood, taken in the first trimester of pregnancy.

The CDR3 nucleotides are TGTGCCAGCAGAGCGCTCAACTACGAGCAGTACTTC. It codes for CASRALNYEQYF. J is TRBJ2-7 and V is TRBV28, with D hard to call. Germline values: CDR1 MDHEN, CDR2 SYDVKM. V shed 6 bases and J shed 3 bases, with 9 bases lying between them. This CDR3 has 12 residues.